This T cell receptor beta chain was sequenced for a study of Siglec-9 on CD8 T cells in melanoma. Study-wide results and limits: Siglec-9 reportedly marks and regulates an effector memory CD8+ T-cell subset apparently accumulating in melanoma tumors.

As concerns this clone: As yet, its antigen is unknown.

Trimming took off 4 bases at V and 6 bases at J, with 16 bases between the two ends. In germline, CDR1 is SGHAT, CDR2 FQNNGV. The CDR3 consists of 15 residues. Here immunoSEQ multiplex PCR was the method, and the copy in TCRdb shows in-frame clones only, minus some. The sample has about 36,000 clones; 80% to 85% are singletons. Sequencing input: Siglec-9- CD8+ T cells sorted from blood. V is TRBV11-2 and J is TRBJ2-1; tentatively, D is TRBD2 (5 bases). The sequence derives from a human donor in good health. CDR3 loop: CASSSTRGWSNEQFF. In nucleotides, the CDR3 is TGTGCCAGCAGCTCCACTCGGGGTTGGAGCAATGAGCAGTTCTTC.